The clone carrying this TCR beta chain showed up just once. The antigen remains unidentified. A read error may explain this, as a much larger clone is one base away. Given the absence of the conserved phenylalanine or tryptophan at the CDR3 end, a read error is likely. Between about 17 and 34 mg of unsorted bulk tissue served as the source from which RNA and DNA were co-extracted. Viable tumor cells exceeded 80% in all tumor samples. Trimming removed 4 bases at V and 0 bases at J, with 14 bases between. The V gene's germline CDR1 is SGHNT and CDR2 YYREEE (reference sequence). This CDR3 has 15 residues. Starting material of about 480 ng total RNA yielded TCR beta cDNA via a constant-region primer. Sequencing libraries for TCR beta derived from three nested multiplex PCR rounds that used slightly modified ARM-PCR. With TRBV1-TRBV30 forward primers and a C-beta reverse primer, the first two PCR rounds were run for around 10 cycles each. TCRdb redid the calling of the multiplex PCR reads with MiXCR, one entry per CDR3 protein. The sample carries roughly 91,000 distinct CDR3 sequences, 69% recorded once.

This sample stems from a study of tumor-infiltrating lymphocytes in primary liver carcinoma. Study-wide context: Participating patients were men and women between 30 and 69 years old. Whole-study results and caveats: Researchers report that only about 8-25% of top clones turned up in all five tumor regions.

Input material: liver tumor tissue from sampling region 5. Subset described: tumor region T5, tumor centre. The V gene is TRBV5-4, the J gene TRBJ2-7, with D possibly matching TRBD2 (6 bases). This TCR derives from a woman aged 55 to 70 with primary liver carcinoma and hepatitis B virus infection. Here the CDR3 DNA reads TGTGCCAGCAGCCCCCGCGGCGGGGCCTCCTACGAGCAGTACTCC. The encoded protein is CASSPRGGASYEQYS.